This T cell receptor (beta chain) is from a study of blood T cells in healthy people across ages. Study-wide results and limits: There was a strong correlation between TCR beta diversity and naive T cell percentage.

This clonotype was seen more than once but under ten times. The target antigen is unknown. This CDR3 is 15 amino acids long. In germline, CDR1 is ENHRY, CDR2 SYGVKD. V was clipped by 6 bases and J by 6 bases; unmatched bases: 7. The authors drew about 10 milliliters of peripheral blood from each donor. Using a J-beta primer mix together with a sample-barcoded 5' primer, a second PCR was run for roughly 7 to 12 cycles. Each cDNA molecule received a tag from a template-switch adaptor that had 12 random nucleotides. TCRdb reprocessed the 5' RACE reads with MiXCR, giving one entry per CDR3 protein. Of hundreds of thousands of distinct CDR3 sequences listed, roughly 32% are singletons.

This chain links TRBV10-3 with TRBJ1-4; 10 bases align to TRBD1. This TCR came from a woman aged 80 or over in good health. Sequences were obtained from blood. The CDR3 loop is CAISDPGTGDEKLFF. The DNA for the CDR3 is TGTGCCATCAGCGATCCAGGGACAGGGGATGAAAAACTGTTTTTT.